A single sample is the source of the 23 T cell receptor beta chains below, sequenced in a study of T cells in Graves' hyperthyroidism and ophthalmopathy. The source material, RNA transcripts, was used to amplify TCR beta CDR3 regions. The HTBI set primed first-round TCR CDR3 RT-PCR. Via MiXCR, TCRdb re-called the multiplex PCR reads, giving one row per CDR3 protein. This table holds 400,000 to 500,000 distinct CDR3 sequences, approximately 14% found once. Material for sequencing was blood. These TCRs come from a woman between 18 and 30 years old with Graves' hyperthyroidism.

The genes are TRBV27 and TRBJ2-2; D remains unclear. Trimming stripped 1 base from V and 2 bases from J, with 11 bases between. This CDR3 region has 16 residues. Germline-derived CDR1 and CDR2 are MNHEY and SMNVEV (reference sequence). CDR3 coding DNA: TGTGCCAGCAGTTTATTTGGGCAGACCAACACCGGGGAGCTGTTTTTT. This translates into CASSLFGQTNTGELFF.

This clonotype has a count of ten or more. The chain links TRBV27 to TRBJ1-5; no firm D call. The CDR3 runs 15 residues. Trimming shortened V by 3 bases and J by 2 bases, and 11 bases separated the two germline ends. CDR1 and CDR2 from the germline V gene are MNHEY and SMNVEV (reference sequence). The chain's CDR3 is CASSFGSRGNQPQHF. The DNA of the CDR3 is TGTGCCAGCAGTTTCGGCTCTAGGGGCAATCAGCCCCAGCATTTT.

This clonotype was counted a few times. This sequence joins TRBV7-9 and TRBJ1-1; D is uncertain. Germline V gene data show CDR1 as SEHNR and CDR2 as FQNEAQ (reference sequence). V was pared by 1 base and J by 5 bases, with 5 bases between. The CDR3 runs to 12 residues. The CDR3, as DNA: TGTGCCAGCAGCTTAGACATGACTGAAGCTTTCTTT. Its protein is CASSLDMTEAFF.

This clonotype was seen a handful of times. The chain is built from TRBV4-1 and TRBJ1-5; D is unclear. There are 14 residues in the CDR3. Germline values: CDR1 MGHRA, CDR2 YSYEKL. V lost 1 base to trimming and J lost 9 bases, with 13 bases between them. The CDR3 nucleotides read TGCGCCAGCAGCCAAGGTGGGATCTCATGGCCCCAGCATTTT. Its protein product is CASSQGGISWPQHF.

This clonotype came up many times. V and J are TRBV27 and TRBJ2-7, with D maybe TRBD2 (6 bases). The CDR3 totals 16 residues. V lost 4 bases and J lost 4, with 20 bases in between. CDR1 is MNHEY and CDR2 is SMNVEV in the germline V gene (reference sequence). The DNA for the CDR3 is TGTGCCAGCAGTTCCTCCACGCGGGACGGGAAATACGAGCAGTACTTC. This codes for CASSSSTRDGKYEQYF.

CDR3 DNA sequence: TGCGCCAGCAGCTTAAGGTCTAGCGGGAGGAGGTTAAATGAGCAGTTCTTC. Translation: CASSLRSSGRRLNEQFF. The rearrangement uses TRBV5-1 and TRBJ2-1; 11 nucleotides line up with TRBD2. The germline V gene has CDR1 SGHRS and CDR2 YFSETQ. J was trimmed by 7 bases and V by 2 bases; bases with no gene match: 11. The CDR3 consists of 17 residues.

Notes on this clonotype: This may come from a read error, since a much larger clone is one base off. CDR3 DNA: TGTGCCAGTAGTATTGAACAGGGAGCATGGTACGAGCAGTACTTC. Translating gives CASSIEQGAWYEQYF. The V and J genes are TRBV19 and TRBJ2-7; D may be TRBD1 (6 bases). Germline V gene lookup returns CDR1 LNHDA and CDR2 SQIVND (reference sequence). The CDR3 totals 15 residues. Trimming removed 3 bases at V and 4 bases at J, with 16 bases between.

This clonotype was counted at least ten times. This chain links TRBV29-1 with TRBJ2-1; D not certain. There are 12 residues in the CDR3. Germline CDR1 reads SQVTM; CDR2 reads ANQGSEA. V was trimmed by 6 bases and J by 2 bases, leaving 8 bases between them. The CDR3 coding sequence is TGCAGCGTGACGGAAACCTACAATGAGCAGTTCTTC. It encodes CSVTETYNEQFF.

This clonotype was detected ten times or more. The V call is TRBV5-1, the J call TRBJ1-1; D gene unclear. The CDR3 loop spans 14 amino acids. Trimming removed 3 bases at V and 5 bases at J, with 14 bases between. CDR1 SGHRS and CDR2 YFSETQ come from the germline V gene. The CDR3 loop reads CASSSASSRTEAFF. CDR3 DNA sequence: TGCGCCAGCAGCTCGGCCTCGAGCAGGACTGAAGCTTTCTTT.

This clonotype has more than one count but fewer than ten. The rearrangement links TRBV30 to TRBJ1-5; tentatively, D is TRBD1 (5 bases). The CDR3 has 12 residues. The V end was cut by 4 bases, the J end by 4 bases, with 8 bases between. Germline CDR1 GTSNPN, CDR2 SVGIG (reference sequence). The chain's CDR3 is CAWTEGNQPQHF. CDR3 coding DNA: TGTGCCTGGACAGAGGGGAATCAGCCCCAGCATTTT.

This clonotype was observed many times. V gene TRBV12-3 or TRBV12-4 combines with J gene TRBJ1-1; D uncertain. This CDR3 comprises 14 residues. With 6 bases removed from V and 3 bases from J, the gap between germline ends came to 14 bases. The CDR3 DNA reads TGTGCCAGCAGGCCCGACCACACAGACACTGAAGCTTTCTTT. This gives the protein CASRPDHTDTEAFF.

This clonotype showed up many times. V is TRBV20-1 and J is TRBJ2-3; TRBD2 might be the D (6 bases). Germline CDR1 and CDR2: DFQATT and SNEGSKA (reference sequence). CDR3 size: 15 residues. Trimming cost V 6 bases and J 2 bases, with 18 bases left between them. CDR3: CSAISTGDPTDTQYF. The DNA of the CDR3 is TGCAGTGCCATCAGCACGGGAGATCCCACAGATACGCAGTATTTT.

This clonotype has a count of ten or more. V gene TRBV7-2 combines with J gene TRBJ2-1; TRBD2 matches 14 bases. V was clipped by 1 base and J by 4 bases; unmatched bases: 9. The CDR3 spans 19 residues. CDR1 and CDR2 (germline): SGHTA, FQGNSA. The DNA for the CDR3 is TGTGCCAGCAGCTTAGGCAGGGGGACTAGCGGGAGTTCGTACAATGAGCAGTTCTTC. The encoded protein is CASSLGRGTSGSSYNEQFF.

This clonotype has ten or more counts. The chain has TRBV3-1 and TRBJ2-1; 8 positions agree with TRBD2. J lost 6 bases, V lost 4 bases, and 8 bases had no gene match. CDR1 and CDR2 from the germline V gene are LGHDT and YNNKEL (reference sequence). The CDR3 consists of 15 residues. The CDR3 DNA reads TGTGCCAGCAGCCGCGTGGCGGGAGGAATCAATGAGCAGTTCTTC. Protein: CASSRVAGGINEQFF.

This clonotype has just a few counts. As DNA, the CDR3 is TGCGCCAGCAGCCAAGTCGACCCGGGACTAGCGGGTGTAGATCCCACCCATACGCAGTATTTT. Translating gives CASSQVDPGLAGVDPTHTQYF. This chain uses TRBV4-1 with TRBJ2-3; TRBD2 matches at 12 bases. CDR3 size: 21 residues. V lost 1 base and J lost 7; bases outside the gene matches: 21. The germline CDR1 and CDR2 sequences are MGHRA and YSYEKL.

A few counts support this clonotype. The chain has TRBV5-1 and TRBJ1-4; D is uncertain. The germline V gene has CDR1 SGHRS and CDR2 YFSETQ. The CDR3 has 14 residues. V lost 0 bases to trimming and J lost 5 bases, with 8 bases between them. The CDR3 bases are TGCGCCAGCAGCTTGGATTCAGAAAATGAAAAACTGTTTTTT. As protein: CASSLDSENEKLFF.

This clonotype was detected ten times or more. This chain connects TRBV12-3 or TRBV12-4 to TRBJ2-1; D assignment may be TRBD1 or TRBD2 (5 bases each). V gave up 4 bases and J gave up 6 bases, with 13 bases separating them. This CDR3 spans 14 amino acids. The CDR3: CASSWDRSGNEQFF. The CDR3 DNA reads as TGTGCCAGCAGTTGGGACCGCTCGGGCAATGAGCAGTTCTTC.

In this sample, this clonotype turned up many times. CDR3: CSGSGHKNTGELFF. The CDR3 DNA sequence: TGCAGCGGTTCCGGACATAAGAACACCGGGGAGCTGTTTTTT. The chain uses TRBV29-1 and TRBJ2-2; TRBD1 might be the D (5 bases). In germline, CDR1 is SQVTM, CDR2 ANQGSEA. The ends were cut back, 7 bases at V and 1 base at J, with 13 bases in the middle. This CDR3 region has 14 residues.

The rearrangement uses TRBV5-5 and TRBJ2-7; 7 nucleotides align to TRBD2. Trimming removed 3 bases from V and 1 base from J; junction bases left unmatched: 10. The CDR3 loop spans 16 amino acids. Per the germline V gene, CDR1 is SGHKS and CDR2 is YYEKEE (reference sequence). The DNA for the CDR3 is TGTGCCAGCAGCTCGGCCGGACTAGTCCCTTCCTACGAGCAGTACTTC. This codes for CASSSAGLVPSYEQYF.

This clonotype was recorded at least ten times. The chain joins TRBV5-1 to TRBJ1-1; possible D gene TRBD1, 6 bases. Trimming cost V 0 bases and J 10 bases, with 13 bases left between them. The CDR3 has 13 amino acids. Germline CDR1 reads SGHRS; CDR2 reads YFSETQ. CDR3 amino acids: CASSLDQGRSAFF. CDR3 in DNA: TGCGCCAGCAGCTTGGACCAGGGGAGATCAGCTTTCTTT.

This clonotype was counted many times. This chain joins TRBV7-2 and TRBJ2-1; 9 bases agree with TRBD2. The CDR3 is 16 residues long. Germline V lookup: CDR1 SGHTA, CDR2 FQGNSA. The V and J ends lost 3 bases and 7 bases, in that order; junction bases with no gene match: 10. The CDR3 reads CASSFRMGLAGNEQFF. In nucleotides, the CDR3 is TGTGCCAGCAGCTTCAGAATGGGACTAGCTGGGAATGAGCAGTTCTTC.

There are many counts of this clonotype. The chain couples TRBV6-1 to TRBJ2-6; D remains ambiguous. The CDR3 has 15 amino acids. V was clipped by 4 bases and J by 2 bases, with 9 bases between them. Germline V gene lookup returns CDR1 MNHNS and CDR2 SASEGT. The CDR3 sequence is CASSVSRPGANVLTF. The CDR3 nucleotides are TGTGCCAGCAGTGTTAGCAGACCTGGGGCCAACGTCCTGACTTTC.

This clonotype occurred a few times. The chain links TRBV24-1 to TRBJ2-1; D possibly uses TRBD1 or TRBD2 (5 bases each). Trimming removed 10 bases from V and 7 bases from J, with 16 bases in between. In germline, CDR1 is KGHDR, CDR2 SFDVKD. The CDR3 spans 13 residues. CDR3 nucleotide sequence: TGTGCCACTAAATCCGGGACGGCGAATGAGCAGTTCTTC. Its protein is CATKSGTANEQFF.